This T cell receptor beta chain was retrieved from a study of cytomegalovirus exposure and HLA in healthy donors. The wider study: A subsequent analysis reported that the 95 to 150 validation repertoires were produced on the same platform that had also been used for the 666 first-cohort repertoires.

Study-wide points: Cytomegalovirus association was assigned to 150 to 200 TCR beta chains. Rare TCR sequences predominated, though certain public TCRs were found in many donors.

Profiled with immunoSEQ multiplex PCR; TCRdb holds only in-frame clones, not every one. The table has 82,000 or so clones, 85% to 95% seen once. With regard to this clone: The antigen remains unidentified.

The donors formed part of the roughly 120-subject validation cohort, distinct from the roughly 640-subject first cohort. With 6 bases clipped from V and 5 bases from J, the junction kept 6 bases outside the gene matches. There are 13 residues in the CDR3. Germline V lookup: CDR1 MGHDK, CDR2 SYGVNS. Specimen: PBMCs. The chain employs TRBV25-1 and TRBJ2-7; TRBD1 aligns across 8 bases. The TCR sequence derives from a woman between 18 and 29 years old in good health and CMV-seronegative. The CDR3: CASRQGAAHEQYF. The CDR3 bases are TGTGCCAGCAGGCAGGGGGCGGCCCACGAGCAGTACTTC.